A selection of T cell receptor beta chains follows, all from one sample in a study of identical twins. MiXCR was run by TCRdb on the 5' RACE reads, yielding one entry per CDR3 protein. This table holds a few hundred thousand distinct CDR3 sequences, roughly 15% found once. These same data were also listed under a study on yellow fever vaccine responses in identical twins.

Sequencing input: CD4+ T cells sorted from blood. Receptors were obtained from a woman aged 18-35 years in good health. CDR3s include the opening cysteine and the closing phenylalanine or tryptophan. The D gene is left open where the match is weak. Rows give clone size only sometimes, using once, few, many, or a class for an expanded clone.

cdr3_length: 17; clone_size: NA; v_call: TRBV15; d_call: NA; j_call: TRBJ1-1; cdr3_aa: CATSRGDFGQMNTEAFF; cdr3_nt: TGTGCCACCAGCAGAGGGGACTTTGGACAAATGAACACTGAAGCTTTCTTT
cdr3_length: 14; clone_size: few; v_call: TRBV15; d_call: TRBD1; j_call: TRBJ2-1; cdr3_aa: CATSIDRGRNEQFF; cdr3_nt: TGTGCCACCAGCATAGACAGGGGGCGGAATGAGCAGTTCTTC
cdr3_length: 13; clone_size: few; v_call: TRBV12-3/TRBV12-4; d_call: TRBD1; j_call: TRBJ2-5; cdr3_aa: CASRGGQGETQYF; cdr3_nt: TGTGCCAGCAGGGGGGGACAGGGAGAGACCCAGTACTTC
cdr3_length: 14; clone_size: NA; v_call: TRBV2; d_call: TRBD1; j_call: TRBJ2-3; cdr3_aa: CASSETGVSDTQYF; cdr3_nt: TGTGCCAGCAGTGAGACAGGGGTTTCAGATACGCAGTATTTT
cdr3_length: 13; clone_size: NA; v_call: TRBV29-1; d_call: NA; j_call: TRBJ1-1; cdr3_aa: CSVERALGTEAFF; cdr3_nt: TGCAGCGTTGAGCGGGCCCTGGGCACTGAAGCTTTCTTT
cdr3_length: 12; clone_size: many; v_call: TRBV27; d_call: NA; j_call: TRBJ2-2; cdr3_aa: CASSRGPGELFF; cdr3_nt: TGTGCCAGCAGTAGAGGGCCCGGGGAGCTGTTTTTT
cdr3_length: 16; clone_size: NA; v_call: TRBV24-1; d_call: TRBD2; j_call: TRBJ2-1; cdr3_aa: CATSDWTSGRATEQFF; cdr3_nt: TGTGCCACCAGTGATTGGACTAGCGGGAGGGCCACTGAGCAGTTCTTC
cdr3_length: 14; clone_size: few; v_call: TRBV28; d_call: NA; j_call: TRBJ2-7; cdr3_aa: CASSSSTTPYEQYF; cdr3_nt: TGTGCCAGCAGTTCCAGCACAACCCCCTACGAGCAGTACTTC
cdr3_length: 14; clone_size: NA; v_call: TRBV12-3/TRBV12-4; d_call: NA; j_call: TRBJ2-7; cdr3_aa: CASKQWDGNYEQYF; cdr3_nt: TGTGCCAGCAAACAATGGGACGGAAACTACGAGCAGTACTTC
cdr3_length: 15; clone_size: NA; v_call: TRBV5-5; d_call: NA; j_call: TRBJ1-4; cdr3_aa: CASSFNLATNEKLFF; cdr3_nt: TGTGCCAGCAGCTTTAACCTTGCAACTAATGAAAAACTGTTTTTT
cdr3_length: 19; clone_size: many; v_call: TRBV24-1; d_call: NA; j_call: TRBJ2-1; cdr3_aa: CATSDPGAGGGRYYNEQFF; cdr3_nt: TGTGCCACCAGTGACCCTGGGGCCGGGGGCGGGAGATACTACAATGAGCAGTTCTTC
cdr3_length: 17; clone_size: few; v_call: TRBV11-3; d_call: TRBD2; j_call: TRBJ2-4; cdr3_aa: CASSPGLAGGTKNIQYF; cdr3_nt: TGTGCCAGCAGCCCGGGACTAGCGGGAGGGACCAAAAACATTCAGTACTTC
cdr3_length: 16; clone_size: NA; v_call: TRBV20-1; d_call: TRBD2; j_call: TRBJ2-1; cdr3_aa: CSAAPGLAGGHGEQFF; cdr3_nt: TGCAGTGCTGCTCCGGGACTAGCGGGGGGCCACGGTGAGCAGTTCTTC
cdr3_length: 17; clone_size: few; v_call: TRBV5-5; d_call: NA; j_call: TRBJ2-1; cdr3_aa: CASSLSTPALRLNEQFF; cdr3_nt: TGTGCCAGCAGCTTGTCGACTCCAGCCTTAAGGCTAAATGAGCAGTTCTTC
cdr3_length: 13; clone_size: NA; v_call: TRBV6-6; d_call: NA; j_call: TRBJ1-1; cdr3_aa: CASSPISPNEAFF; cdr3_nt: TGTGCCAGCAGTCCTATTTCACCAAATGAAGCTTTCTTT
cdr3_length: 14; clone_size: few; v_call: TRBV18; d_call: TRBD2; j_call: TRBJ2-7; cdr3_aa: CASSPSSGNYEQYF; cdr3_nt: TGTGCCAGCTCACCAAGCAGCGGGAACTACGAGCAGTACTTC
cdr3_length: 13; clone_size: few; v_call: TRBV7-6; d_call: NA; j_call: TRBJ1-1; cdr3_aa: CASSFTGDTEAFF; cdr3_nt: TGTGCCAGCAGCTTTACAGGTGACACTGAAGCTTTCTTT